These 2 T cell receptor beta chains were sequenced from one sample in a study of blood T cell repertoires in COVID-19. Assay used: immunoSEQ multiplex PCR; TCRdb lists only in-frame clones, some missing. The sample has approximately 300,000 clones; approximately 85% are singletons. Sequencing was performed on peripheral blood. The receptors were gathered from a woman in her forties or fifties with acute or convalescent COVID-19.

In this sample, this clone turned up a few times. Other DNA sequences from this sample encode an identical CDR3 as well. The chain carries TRBV7-9 and TRBJ1-4; 8 bases match TRBD1. V was clipped by 3 bases and J by 3 bases; unmatched bases: 0. The CDR3 loop spans 14 amino acids. Germline V CDR1 and CDR2: SEHNR, FQNEAQ (reference sequence). As DNA, the CDR3 is TGTGCCAGCAGCTTGGGACAGGCTAATGAAAAACTGTTTTTT. It is translated as CASSLGQANEKLFF.

The chain carries TRBV7-3 and TRBJ2-7; 11 bases are shared with TRBD2. V lost 4 bases to trimming and J lost 3 bases; unmatched junction nucleotides: 2. Germline V lookup: CDR1 SGHTA, CDR2 FQGTGA. The CDR3 is 14 amino acids. CDR3 bases: TGTGCCAGCAGCTCAACTAGCGGGAGCTACGAGCAGTACTTC. It specifies CASSSTSGSYEQYF. Using reference TRBV7-3 and TRBJ2-7 for the parts outside the CDR3, the full variable domain is GAGVSQTPSNKVTEKGKYVELRCDPISGHTALYWYRQSLGQGPEFLIYFQGTGAADDSGLPNDRFFAVRPEGSVSTLKIQRTERGDSAVYLCASSSTSGSYEQYFGPGTRLTVT.